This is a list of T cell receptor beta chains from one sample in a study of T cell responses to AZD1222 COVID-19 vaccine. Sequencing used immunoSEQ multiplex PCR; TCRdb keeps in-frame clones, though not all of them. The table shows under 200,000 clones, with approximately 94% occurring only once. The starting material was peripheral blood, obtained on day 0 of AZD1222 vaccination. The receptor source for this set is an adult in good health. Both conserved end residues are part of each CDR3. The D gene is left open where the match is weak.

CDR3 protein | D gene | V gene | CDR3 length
CASLDWGENTEAFF | NA | TRBV7-9 | 14
CATSAHLGEQFF | NA | TRBV6-4 | 12
CASSPYSGTSGTNEQFF | TRBD2 | TRBV5-8 | 17
CASSDTEEDRNTGELFF | NA | TRBV2 | 17
CASSYGDPYNSPLHF | NA | TRBV6-5 | 15
CASSWRETSPLHF | NA | TRBV6-5 | 13
CASSFSDHEQYF | NA | TRBV7-6 | 12
CASSLGEDTQYF | NA | TRBV5-4 | 12
CASSFTITYEQYF | NA | TRBV28 | 13
CASRLTENTEAFF | NA | TRBV28 | 13
CARDIAGGYTF | NA | TRBV30 | 11
CASSQGGTEAFF | NA | TRBV14 | 12
CASSYRGRGDTGELFF | NA | TRBV6-5 | 16
CASSEGRSLQPQHF | NA | TRBV2 | 14
CASRTRGVGRHEQYF | NA | TRBV27 | 15
CATSDSGVYHNEQFF | NA | TRBV24-1 | 15
CASSAPGQGAYGYTF | TRBD1 | TRBV19 | 15
CASSRTEGNTEAFF | NA | TRBV11-1 | 14
CASRGLLGEQYF | TRBD2 | TRBV5-5 | 12
CASSLIGASGGNEQFF | TRBD2 | TRBV5-5 | 16
CATQPVTTNEKLFF | NA | TRBV7-9 | 14
CASSLLDEAFF | NA | TRBV12-3/TRBV12-4 | 11